This TCR beta chain emerged from a study of blood T cell repertoires in COVID-19. About the study: Researchers got acute and convalescent COVID-19 samples from the United States, Italy and Spain. The cDNA or gDNA used as material had been derived from T cells, B-cell-depleted T cells, or PBMCs.

J lost 5 bases, V lost 7 bases, and 7 bases had no gene match. The CDR3 is 14 amino acids. The germline V gene encodes CDR1 SNHLY and CDR2 FYNNEI. Original analysis: Estimates of nucleated cell counts were drawn from the amplification of reference gene primers. TCRdb keeps only in-frame clones here, not all; method: immunoSEQ multiplex PCR. V and J calls and clone size are given by that table; D and trimming were obtained from the DNA. The sample records 100,000 to 150,000 clones, roughly 88% being singletons. Material for sequencing was peripheral blood. The receptor comes from a man over 45 with acute or convalescent COVID-19. The chain couples TRBV2 to TRBJ1-1, with 10 bases matching TRBD1. CDR3 residues: CASNRDRGGTEAFF. The CDR3 DNA reads as TGTGCCAGCAACAGGGACAGGGGAGGTACTGAAGCTTTCTTT.